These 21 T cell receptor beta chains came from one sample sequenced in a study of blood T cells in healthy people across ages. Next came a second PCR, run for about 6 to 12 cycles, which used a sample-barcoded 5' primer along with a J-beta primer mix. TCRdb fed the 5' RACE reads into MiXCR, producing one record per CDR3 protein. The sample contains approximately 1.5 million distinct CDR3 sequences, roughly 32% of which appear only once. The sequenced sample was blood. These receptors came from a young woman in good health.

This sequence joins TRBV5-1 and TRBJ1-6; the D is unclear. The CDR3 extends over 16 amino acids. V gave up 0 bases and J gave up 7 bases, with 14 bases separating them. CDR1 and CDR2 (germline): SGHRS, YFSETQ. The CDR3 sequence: CASSLEQAAFNSPLHF. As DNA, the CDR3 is TGCGCCAGCAGCTTGGAGCAGGCGGCGTTCAATTCACCCCTCCACTTT.

CDR3 nucleotide sequence: TGTGCCAGCAAAAGAGACTTGGCGGGGGCCTACGAGCAGTACTTC. It encodes CASKRDLAGAYEQYF. The gene calls are TRBV7-2 and TRBJ2-4, with 7 bases aligning to TRBD2. TRBJ2-7 matches the DNA end more closely, so the J call is doubtful. The germline CDR1 and CDR2 sequences are SGHTA and FQGNSA. The CDR3 sequence is 15 residues long.

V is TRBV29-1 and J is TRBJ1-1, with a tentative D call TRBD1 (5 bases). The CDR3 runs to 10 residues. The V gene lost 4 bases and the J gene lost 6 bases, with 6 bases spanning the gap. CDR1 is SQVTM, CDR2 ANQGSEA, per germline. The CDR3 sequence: CSVGGAEAFF. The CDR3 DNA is TGCAGCGTTGGAGGGGCTGAAGCTTTCTTT.

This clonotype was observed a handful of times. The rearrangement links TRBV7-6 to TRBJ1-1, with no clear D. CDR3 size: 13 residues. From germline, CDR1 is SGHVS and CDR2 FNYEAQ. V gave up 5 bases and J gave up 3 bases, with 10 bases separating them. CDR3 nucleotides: TGTGCCAGCAGCCCGGGTCTCCACACTGAAGCTTTCTTT. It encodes CASSPGLHTEAFF.

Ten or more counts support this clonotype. The CDR3 here is CAISSSGDQETQYF. The CDR3 coding sequence is TGTGCCATCAGCTCCTCAGGGGACCAAGAGACCCAGTACTTC. The chain is built from TRBV10-3 and TRBJ2-5; weak D call: TRBD1 (6 bases). Looked up from germline, CDR1 is ENHRY and CDR2 is SYGVKD. V gave up 6 bases and J gave up 0 bases, with 11 bases separating them. The CDR3 runs to 14 residues.

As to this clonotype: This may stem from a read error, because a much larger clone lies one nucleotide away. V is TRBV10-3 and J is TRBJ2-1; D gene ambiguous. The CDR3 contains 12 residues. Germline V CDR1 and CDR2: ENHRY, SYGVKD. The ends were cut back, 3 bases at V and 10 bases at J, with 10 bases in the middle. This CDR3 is CAISEKGPEQFF. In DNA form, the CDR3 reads TGTGCCATCAGTGAAAAGGGCCCCGAGCAGTTCTTC.

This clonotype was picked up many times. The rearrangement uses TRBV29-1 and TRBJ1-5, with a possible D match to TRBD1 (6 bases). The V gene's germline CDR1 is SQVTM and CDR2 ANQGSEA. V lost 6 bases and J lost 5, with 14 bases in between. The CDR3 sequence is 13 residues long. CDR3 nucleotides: TGCAGCGTCGCACAGGGTGGCTATCAGCCCCAGCATTTT. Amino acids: CSVAQGGYQPQHF.

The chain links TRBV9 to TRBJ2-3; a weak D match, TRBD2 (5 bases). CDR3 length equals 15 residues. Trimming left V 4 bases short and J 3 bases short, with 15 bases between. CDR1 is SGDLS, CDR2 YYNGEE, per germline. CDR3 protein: CASSLRVGGTDTQYF. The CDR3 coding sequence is TGTGCCAGCAGCTTACGCGTGGGCGGGACAGATACGCAGTATTTT.

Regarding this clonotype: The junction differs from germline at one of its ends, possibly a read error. CDR3 sequence (DNA): TGCGTCAGCAGCCGCCTGCCAGGGATCCGCCTTTCTGGGGCCAACGTCCTGACTTTC. Translating it yields CVSSRLPGIRLSGANVLTF. The chain joins TRBV4-1 to TRBJ2-6, with a possible D match to TRBD1 (5 bases). Germline V gives CDR1 MGHRA, CDR2 YSYEKL. The CDR3 extends over 19 amino acids.

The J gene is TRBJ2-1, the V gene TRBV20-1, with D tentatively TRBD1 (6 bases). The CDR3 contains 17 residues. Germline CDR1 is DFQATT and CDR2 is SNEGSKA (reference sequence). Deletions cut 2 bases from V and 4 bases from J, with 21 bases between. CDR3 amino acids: CSARRGGTALMYNEQFF. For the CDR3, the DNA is TGCAGTGCTAGAAGAGGGGGAACCGCTTTGATGTACAATGAGCAGTTCTTC.

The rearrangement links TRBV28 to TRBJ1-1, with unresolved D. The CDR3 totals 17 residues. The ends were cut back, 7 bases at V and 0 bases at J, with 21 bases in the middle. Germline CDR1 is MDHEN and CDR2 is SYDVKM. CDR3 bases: TGTGCCAGCACTTTGGGCCTCCCTAGACACTTGAACACTGAAGCTTTCTTT. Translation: CASTLGLPRHLNTEAFF.

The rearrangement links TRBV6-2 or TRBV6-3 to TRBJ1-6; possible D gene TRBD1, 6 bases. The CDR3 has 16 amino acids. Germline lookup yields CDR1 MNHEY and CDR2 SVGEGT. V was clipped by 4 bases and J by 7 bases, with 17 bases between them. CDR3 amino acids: CASSFRTGHINSPLHF. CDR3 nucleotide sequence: TGTGCCAGCAGTTTTCGAACGGGACACATAAATTCACCCCTCCACTTT.

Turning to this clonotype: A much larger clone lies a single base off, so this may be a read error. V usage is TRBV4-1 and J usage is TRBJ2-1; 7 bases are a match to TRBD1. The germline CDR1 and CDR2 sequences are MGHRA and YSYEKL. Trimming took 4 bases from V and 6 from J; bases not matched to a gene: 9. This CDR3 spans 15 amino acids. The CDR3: CASSRPGQRANEQFF. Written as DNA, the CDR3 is TGCGCCAGCAGCCGGCCGGGACAGAGGGCCAATGAGCAGTTCTTC.

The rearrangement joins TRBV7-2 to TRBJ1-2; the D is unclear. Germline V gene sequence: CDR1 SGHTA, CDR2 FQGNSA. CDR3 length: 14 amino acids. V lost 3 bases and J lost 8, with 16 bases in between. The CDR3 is CASSFQDGARGYTF. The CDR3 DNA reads TGTGCCAGCAGCTTCCAGGACGGCGCTCGGGGCTACACCTTC.

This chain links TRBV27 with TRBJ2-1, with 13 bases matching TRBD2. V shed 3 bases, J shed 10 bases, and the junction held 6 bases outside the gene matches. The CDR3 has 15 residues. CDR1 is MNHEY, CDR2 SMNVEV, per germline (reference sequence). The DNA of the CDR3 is TGTGCCAGCAGTTTGGGACTAGCGGGATTAGGCGAGCAGTTCTTC. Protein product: CASSLGLAGLGEQFF.

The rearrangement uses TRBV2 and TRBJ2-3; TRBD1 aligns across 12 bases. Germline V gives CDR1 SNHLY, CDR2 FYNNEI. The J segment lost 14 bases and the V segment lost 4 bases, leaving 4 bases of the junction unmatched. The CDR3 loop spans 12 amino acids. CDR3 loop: CASSGGQGATYF. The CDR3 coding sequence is TGTGCCAGCAGTGGGGGACAGGGGGCAACGTATTTT.

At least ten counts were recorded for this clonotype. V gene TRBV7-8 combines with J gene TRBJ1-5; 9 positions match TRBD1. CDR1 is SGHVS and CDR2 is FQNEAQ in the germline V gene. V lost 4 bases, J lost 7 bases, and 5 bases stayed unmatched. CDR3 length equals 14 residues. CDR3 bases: TGTGCCAGCAGCTCACAGGGGGCCGGACAGCCCCAGCATTTT. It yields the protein CASSSQGAGQPQHF.

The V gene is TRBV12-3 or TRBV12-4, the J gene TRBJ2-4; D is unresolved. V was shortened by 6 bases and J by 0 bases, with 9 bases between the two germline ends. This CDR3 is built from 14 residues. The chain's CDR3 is CASSLQVAKNIQYF. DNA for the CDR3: TGTGCCAGCAGCTTGCAAGTAGCCAAAAACATTCAGTACTTC.

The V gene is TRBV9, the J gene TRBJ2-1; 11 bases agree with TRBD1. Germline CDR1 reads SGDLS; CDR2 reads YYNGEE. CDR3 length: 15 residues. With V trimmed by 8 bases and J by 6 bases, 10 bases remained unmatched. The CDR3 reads CARRTSGQGVNEQFF. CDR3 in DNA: TGTGCCAGACGAACTTCGGGACAGGGGGTCAATGAGCAGTTCTTC.

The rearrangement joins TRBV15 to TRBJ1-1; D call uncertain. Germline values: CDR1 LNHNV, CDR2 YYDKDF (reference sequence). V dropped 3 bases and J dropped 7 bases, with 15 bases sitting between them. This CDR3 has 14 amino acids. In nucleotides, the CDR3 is TGTGCCACCAGCAGGGATAGAATGGGATTTGAAGCTTTCTTT. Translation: CATSRDRMGFEAFF.

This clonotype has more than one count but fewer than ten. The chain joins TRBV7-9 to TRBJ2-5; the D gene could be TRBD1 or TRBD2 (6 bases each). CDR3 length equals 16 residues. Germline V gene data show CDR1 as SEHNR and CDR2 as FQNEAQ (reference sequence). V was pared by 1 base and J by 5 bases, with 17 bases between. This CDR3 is CASSLVVAGGGETQYF. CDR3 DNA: TGTGCCAGCAGCTTAGTGGTGGCCGGGGGCGGCGAGACCCAGTACTTC.